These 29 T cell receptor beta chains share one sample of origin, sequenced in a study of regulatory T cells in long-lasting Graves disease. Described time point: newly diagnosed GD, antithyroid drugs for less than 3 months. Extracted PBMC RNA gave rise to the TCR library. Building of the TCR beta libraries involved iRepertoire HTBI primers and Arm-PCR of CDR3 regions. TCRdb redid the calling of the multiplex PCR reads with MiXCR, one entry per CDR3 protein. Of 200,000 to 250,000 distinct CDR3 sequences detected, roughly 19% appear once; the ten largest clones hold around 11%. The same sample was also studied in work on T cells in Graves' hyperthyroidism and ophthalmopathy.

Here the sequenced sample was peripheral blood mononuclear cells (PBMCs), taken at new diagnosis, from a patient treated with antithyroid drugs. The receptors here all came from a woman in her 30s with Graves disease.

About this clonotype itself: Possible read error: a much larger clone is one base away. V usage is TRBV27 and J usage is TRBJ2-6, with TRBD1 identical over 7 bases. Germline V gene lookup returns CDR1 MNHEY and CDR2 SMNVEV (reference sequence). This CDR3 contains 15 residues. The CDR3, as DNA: TGTGCCAGCAGACAGGGGTCTACTGGGACCAACGTCCTGACTTTC. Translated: CASRQGSTGTNVLTF.

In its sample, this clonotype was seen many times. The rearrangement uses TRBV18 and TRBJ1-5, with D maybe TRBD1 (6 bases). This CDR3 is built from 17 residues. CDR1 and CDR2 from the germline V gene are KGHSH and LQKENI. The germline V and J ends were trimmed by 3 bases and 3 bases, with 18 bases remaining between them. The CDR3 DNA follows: TGTGCCAGCTCACCGATGAGGACAGAGAATTTCAATCAGCCCCAGCATTTT. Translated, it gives CASSPMRTENFNQPQHF. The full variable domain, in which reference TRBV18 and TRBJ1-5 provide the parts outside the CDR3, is NAGVMQNPRHLVRRRGQEARLRCSPMKGHSHVYWYRQLPEEGLKFMVYLQKENIIDESGMPKERFSAEFPKEGPSILRIQQVVRGDSAAYFCASSPMRTENFNQPQHFGDGTRLSIL.

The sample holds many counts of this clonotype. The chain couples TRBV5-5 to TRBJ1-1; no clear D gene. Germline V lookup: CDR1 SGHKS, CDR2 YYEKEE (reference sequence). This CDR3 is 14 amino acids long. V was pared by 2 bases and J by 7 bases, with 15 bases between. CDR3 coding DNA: TGTGCCAGCAGCTTTAGGGCAGCATCTAGTGAAGCTTTCTTT. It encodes CASSFRAASSEAFF.

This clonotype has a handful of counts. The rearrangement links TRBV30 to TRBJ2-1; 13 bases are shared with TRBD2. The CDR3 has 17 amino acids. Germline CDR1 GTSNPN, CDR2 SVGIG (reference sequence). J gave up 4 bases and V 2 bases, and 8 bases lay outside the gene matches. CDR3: CAWSTLAGGAIYNEQFF. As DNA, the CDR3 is TGTGCCTGGAGTACACTAGCGGGAGGGGCCATATACAATGAGCAGTTCTTC.

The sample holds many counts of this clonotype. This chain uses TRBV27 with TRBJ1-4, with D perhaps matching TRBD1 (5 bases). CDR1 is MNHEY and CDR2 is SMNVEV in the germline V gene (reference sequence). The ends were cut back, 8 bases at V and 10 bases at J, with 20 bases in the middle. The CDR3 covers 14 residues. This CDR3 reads CASRGGTVGGKLFF. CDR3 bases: TGTGCCAGCCGGGGGGGAACGGTGGGCGGAAAACTGTTTTTT.

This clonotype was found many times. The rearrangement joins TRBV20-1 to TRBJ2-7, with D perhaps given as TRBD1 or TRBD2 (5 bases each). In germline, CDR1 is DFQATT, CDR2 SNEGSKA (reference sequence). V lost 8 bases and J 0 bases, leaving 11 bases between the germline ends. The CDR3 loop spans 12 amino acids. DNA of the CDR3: TGCAGTTCCGGGACCGTCTCCTACGAGCAGTACTTC. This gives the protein CSSGTVSYEQYF.

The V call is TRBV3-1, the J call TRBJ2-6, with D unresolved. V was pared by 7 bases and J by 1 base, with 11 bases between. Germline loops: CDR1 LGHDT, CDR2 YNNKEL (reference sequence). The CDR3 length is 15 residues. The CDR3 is CASNLGLSGANVLTF. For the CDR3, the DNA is TGTGCCAGCAACCTAGGGCTTTCTGGGGCCAACGTCCTGACTTTC.

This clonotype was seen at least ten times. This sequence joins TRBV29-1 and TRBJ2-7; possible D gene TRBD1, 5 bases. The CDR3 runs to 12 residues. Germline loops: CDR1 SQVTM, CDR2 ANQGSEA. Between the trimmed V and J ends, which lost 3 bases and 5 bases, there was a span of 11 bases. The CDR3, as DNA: TGCAGCGTTGAGGGGCGCAAGGACGAGCAGTACTTC. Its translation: CSVEGRKDEQYF.

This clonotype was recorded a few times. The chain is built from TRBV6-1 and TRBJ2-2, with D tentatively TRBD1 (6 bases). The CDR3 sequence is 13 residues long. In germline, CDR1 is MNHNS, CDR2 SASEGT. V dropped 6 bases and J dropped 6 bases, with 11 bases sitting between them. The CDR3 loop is CASRDTGSGELFF. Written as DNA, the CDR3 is TGTGCCAGCAGGGATACAGGGTCCGGGGAGCTGTTTTTT.

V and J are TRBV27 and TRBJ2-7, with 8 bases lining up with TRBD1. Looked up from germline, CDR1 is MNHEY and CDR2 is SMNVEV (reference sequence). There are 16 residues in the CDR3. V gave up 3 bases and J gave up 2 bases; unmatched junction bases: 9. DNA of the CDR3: TGTGCCAGCAGTTTGACAGGGGTCAAAATCGCCTACGAGCAGTACTTC. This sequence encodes CASSLTGVKIAYEQYF.

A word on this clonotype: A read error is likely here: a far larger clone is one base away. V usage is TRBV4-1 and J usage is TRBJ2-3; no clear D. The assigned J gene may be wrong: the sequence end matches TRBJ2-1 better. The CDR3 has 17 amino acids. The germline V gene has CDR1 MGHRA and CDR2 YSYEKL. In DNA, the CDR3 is TGCGCCAGCAGCCAGTTTGCCGGGTCCCCGAAGGAGAATGAGCAGTTCTTC. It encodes CASSQFAGSPKENEQFF.

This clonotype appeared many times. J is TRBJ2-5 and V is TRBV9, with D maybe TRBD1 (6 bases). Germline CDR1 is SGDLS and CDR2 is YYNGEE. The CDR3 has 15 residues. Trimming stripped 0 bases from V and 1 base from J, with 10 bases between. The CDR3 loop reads CASSVAGTPQETQYF. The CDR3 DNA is TGTGCCAGCAGCGTAGCAGGGACACCCCAAGAGACCCAGTACTTC.

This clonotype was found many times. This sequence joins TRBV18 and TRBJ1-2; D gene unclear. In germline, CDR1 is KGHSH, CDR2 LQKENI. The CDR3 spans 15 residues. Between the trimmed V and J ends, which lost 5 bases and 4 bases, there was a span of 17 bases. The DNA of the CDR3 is TGTGCCAGCTCAGAAGCTACTACAGCAGGCTATGGCTACACCTTC. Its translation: CASSEATTAGYGYTF.

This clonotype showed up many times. The CDR3 loop reads CASTSGLATDTQYF. The CDR3 DNA reads as TGTGCCAGCACGTCGGGACTTGCCACAGATACGCAGTATTTT. V gene TRBV2 combines with J gene TRBJ2-3; D is perhaps TRBD2 (6 bases). The CDR3 sequence is 14 residues long. The V gene's germline CDR1 is SNHLY and CDR2 FYNNEI. V gave up 7 bases and J gave up 2 bases, with 13 bases separating them.

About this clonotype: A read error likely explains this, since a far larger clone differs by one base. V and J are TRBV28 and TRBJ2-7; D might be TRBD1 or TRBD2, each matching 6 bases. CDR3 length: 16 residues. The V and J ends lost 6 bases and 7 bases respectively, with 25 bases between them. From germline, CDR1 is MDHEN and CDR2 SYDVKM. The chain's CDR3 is CASSPFGRGRVNEQYF. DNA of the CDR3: TGTGCCAGCAGCCCCTTTGGCCGGGGGCGGGTCAATGAGCAGTACTTC.

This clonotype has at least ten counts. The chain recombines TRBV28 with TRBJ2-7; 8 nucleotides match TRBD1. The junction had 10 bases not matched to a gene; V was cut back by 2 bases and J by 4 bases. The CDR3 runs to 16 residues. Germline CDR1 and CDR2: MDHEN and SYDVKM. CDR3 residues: CASSLGRAGGGYEQYF. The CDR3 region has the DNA TGTGCCAGCAGTTTAGGCCGGGCAGGGGGCGGGTACGAGCAGTACTTC.

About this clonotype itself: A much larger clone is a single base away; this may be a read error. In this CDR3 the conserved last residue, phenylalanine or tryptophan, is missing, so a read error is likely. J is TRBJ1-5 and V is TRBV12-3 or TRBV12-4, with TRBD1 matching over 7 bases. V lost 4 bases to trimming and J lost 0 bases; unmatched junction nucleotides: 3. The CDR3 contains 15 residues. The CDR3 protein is CASSSNRGSNQPQHL. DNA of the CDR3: TGTGCCAGCAGTTCGAACAGGGGTAGCAATCAGCCCCAGCATCTT.

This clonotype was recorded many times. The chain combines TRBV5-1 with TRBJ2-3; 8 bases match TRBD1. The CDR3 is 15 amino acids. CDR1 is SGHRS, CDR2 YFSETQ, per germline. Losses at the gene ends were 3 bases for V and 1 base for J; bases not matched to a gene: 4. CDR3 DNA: TGCGCCAGCAGCTCCCGGACAGGGCGCACAGATACGCAGTATTTT. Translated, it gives CASSSRTGRTDTQYF.

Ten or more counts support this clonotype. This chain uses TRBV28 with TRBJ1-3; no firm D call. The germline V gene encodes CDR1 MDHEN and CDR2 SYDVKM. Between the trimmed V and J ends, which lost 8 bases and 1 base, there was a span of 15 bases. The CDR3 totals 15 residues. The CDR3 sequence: CASLSPPGSGNTIYF. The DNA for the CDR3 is TGTGCCAGCCTTTCCCCCCCGGGGTCTGGAAACACCATATATTTT.

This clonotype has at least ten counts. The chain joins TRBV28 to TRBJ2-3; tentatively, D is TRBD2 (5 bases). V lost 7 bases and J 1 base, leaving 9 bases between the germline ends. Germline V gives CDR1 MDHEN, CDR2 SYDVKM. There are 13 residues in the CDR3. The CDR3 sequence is CASIGRGTDTQYF. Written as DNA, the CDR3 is TGTGCCAGCATAGGGCGGGGCACAGATACGCAGTATTTT. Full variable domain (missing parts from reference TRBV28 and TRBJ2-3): DVKVTQSSRYLVKRTGEKVFLECVQDMDHENMFWYRQDPGLGLRLIYFSYDVKMKEKGDIPEGYSVSREKKERFSLILESASTNQTSMYLCASIGRGTDTQYFGPGTRLTVL.

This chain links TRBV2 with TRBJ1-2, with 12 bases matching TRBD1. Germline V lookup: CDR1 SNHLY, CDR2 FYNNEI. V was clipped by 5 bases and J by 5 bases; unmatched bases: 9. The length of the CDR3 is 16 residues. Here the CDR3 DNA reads TGTGCCAGCAGTCGTATTGGGACAGGGGGCAATTATGGCTACACCTTC. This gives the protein CASSRIGTGGNYGYTF.

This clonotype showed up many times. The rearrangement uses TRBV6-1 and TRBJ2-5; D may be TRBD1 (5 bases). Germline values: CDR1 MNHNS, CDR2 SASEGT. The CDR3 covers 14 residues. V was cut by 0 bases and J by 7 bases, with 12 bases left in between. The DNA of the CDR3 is TGTGCCAGCAGTGAAGCCTCGCCAAGGGGGACCCAGTACTTC. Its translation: CASSEASPRGTQYF.

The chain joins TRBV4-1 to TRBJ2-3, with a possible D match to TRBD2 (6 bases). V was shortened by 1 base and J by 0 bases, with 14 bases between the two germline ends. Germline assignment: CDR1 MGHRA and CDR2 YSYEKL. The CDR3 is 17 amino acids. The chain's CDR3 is CASSQGPQRASTDTQYF. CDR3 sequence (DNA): TGCGCCAGCAGCCAAGGCCCGCAGCGGGCGAGCACAGATACGCAGTATTTT.

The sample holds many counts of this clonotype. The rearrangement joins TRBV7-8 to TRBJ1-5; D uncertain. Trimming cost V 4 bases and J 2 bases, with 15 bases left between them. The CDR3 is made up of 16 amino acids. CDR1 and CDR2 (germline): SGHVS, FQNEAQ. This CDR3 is CASSYLGFGGNQPQHF. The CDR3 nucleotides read TGTGCCAGCAGCTATTTGGGATTTGGGGGCAATCAGCCCCAGCATTTT.

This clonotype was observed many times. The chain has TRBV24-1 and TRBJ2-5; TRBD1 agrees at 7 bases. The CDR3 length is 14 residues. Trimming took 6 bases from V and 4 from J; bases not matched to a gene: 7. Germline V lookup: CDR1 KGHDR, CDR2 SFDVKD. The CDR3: CATSTREGAETQYF. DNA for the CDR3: TGTGCCACCAGTACCAGAGAGGGGGCAGAGACCCAGTACTTC.

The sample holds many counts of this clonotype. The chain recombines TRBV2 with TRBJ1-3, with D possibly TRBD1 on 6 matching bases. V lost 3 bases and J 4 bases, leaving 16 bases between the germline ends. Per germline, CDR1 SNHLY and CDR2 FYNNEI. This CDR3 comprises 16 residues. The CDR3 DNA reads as TGTGCCAGCAGTGACGCAGGGGCCATTCTAGGAAACACCATATATTTT. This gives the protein CASSDAGAILGNTIYF.

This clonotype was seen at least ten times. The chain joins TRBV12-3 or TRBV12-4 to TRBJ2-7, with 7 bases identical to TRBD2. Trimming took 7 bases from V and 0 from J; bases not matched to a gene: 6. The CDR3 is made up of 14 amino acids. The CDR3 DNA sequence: TGTGCCAGCACCAGTTCGGGGGGCTCCTACGAGCAGTACTTC. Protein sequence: CASTSSGGSYEQYF.

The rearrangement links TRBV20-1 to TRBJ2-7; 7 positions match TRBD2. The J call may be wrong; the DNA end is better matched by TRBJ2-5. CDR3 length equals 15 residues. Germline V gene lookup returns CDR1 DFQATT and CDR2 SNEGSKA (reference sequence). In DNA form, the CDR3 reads TGCAGTGCTAGGGAAGGGGACTACCATTTAGAGACCCAGTACTTC. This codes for CSAREGDYHLETQYF.

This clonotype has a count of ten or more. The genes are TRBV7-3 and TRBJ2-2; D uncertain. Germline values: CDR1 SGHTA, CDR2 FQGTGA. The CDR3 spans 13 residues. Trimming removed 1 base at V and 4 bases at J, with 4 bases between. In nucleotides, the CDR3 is TGTGCCAGCAGCTTAAGGTTCACCGGGGAGCTGTTTTTT. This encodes CASSLRFTGELFF.